This T cell receptor (beta chain) appears in the sequencing data of a study of T-cell memory formation after mild COVID-19. This CDR3 has 15 residues. V shed 3 bases and J 5 bases; nucleotides not matched to a gene: 7. From the 5' RACE reads, TCRdb called clonotypes with MiXCR, one entry per CDR3 protein. The sample includes over 300,000 distinct CDR3 sequences, roughly 20% of them seen just once. The specimen was PBMCs or a T cell subset sorted from them (not recorded which). This TCR was sampled from a man aged 18 to 30 who had mild COVID-19 (a few samples of this study predate the infection). Cell type and time point are not known. The chain is built from TRBV12-3 or TRBV12-4 and TRBJ2-5; TRBD1 aligns across 9 bases. This CDR3 is CASSFGTGGRETQYF. The DNA for the CDR3 is TGTGCCAGCAGTTTTGGTACAGGGGGCCGGGAGACCCAGTACTTC.